These 22 T cell receptor beta chains were all obtained from the same sample, sequenced in a study of shared clonotypes between healthy human individuals. Data came from immunoSEQ multiplex PCR; TCRdb stores just in-frame clones and leaves some out. The data show roughly 700,000 clones, 90% seen once. Sequencing was performed on memory CD8+ T cells from PBMCs. Subset noted: CD45RO+ cells pooled with CCR7-negative TemRA cells. These receptor sequences come from a young man in good health. Some clones in this sample may be carry-over from other donors' samples.

The rearrangement links TRBV6-5 to TRBJ1-1; a possible D gene is TRBD1 (5 bases). V gave up 9 bases and J gave up 4 bases, with 15 bases separating them. CDR1 and CDR2 (germline): MNHEY, SVGAGI. This CDR3 contains 13 residues. In DNA, the CDR3 is TGTGCCAGTCAAAAGGGACGTGCCACTGAAGCTTTCTTT. The encoded protein is CASQKGRATEAFF.

The chain employs TRBV5-1 and TRBJ2-1; possibly TRBD2 for D (6 bases). Germline V gives CDR1 SGHRS, CDR2 YFSETQ. V was trimmed by 0 bases and J by 7 bases, leaving 14 bases between them. CDR3 length: 15 amino acids. The CDR3 is CASSLGPSEGNEQFF. Written as DNA, the CDR3 is TGCGCCAGCAGCTTGGGTCCTAGCGAGGGGAATGAGCAGTTCTTC.

This clone came up once. The J gene is TRBJ2-7, the V gene TRBV5-1; 8 bases map to TRBD1. The junction had 2 bases not matched to a gene; V was cut back by 0 bases and J by 3 bases. This CDR3 region has 14 residues. The germline CDR1 and CDR2 sequences are SGHRS and YFSETQ. The CDR3 coding sequence is TGCGCCAGCAGCTTGGGACAGGGGCTCTACGAGCAGTACTTC. Translation: CASSLGQGLYEQYF.

The chain has TRBV19 and TRBJ2-7; 7 nucleotides align to TRBD1. J was trimmed by 3 bases and V by 9 bases; bases with no gene match: 14. This CDR3 has 15 residues. In germline, CDR1 is LNHDA, CDR2 SQIVND (reference sequence). CDR3 amino acids: CASQKWPGQLYEQYF. The CDR3 nucleotides read TGTGCCAGCCAAAAATGGCCGGGACAGCTCTACGAGCAGTACTTC. The full variable domain, completed using reference TRBV19 and TRBJ2-7, is DGGITQSPKYLFRKEGQNVTLSCEQNLNHDAMYWYRQDPGQGLRLIYYSQIVNDFQKGDIAEGYSVSREKKESFPLTVTSAQKNPTAFYLCASQKWPGQLYEQYFGPGTRLTVT.

This sequence joins TRBV2 and TRBJ2-1; D may be TRBD1 (6 bases). Germline CDR1 SNHLY, CDR2 FYNNEI. V was clipped by 8 bases and J by 5 bases, with 7 bases between them. The CDR3 has 11 residues. CDR3 region: CASYRDNEQFF. For the CDR3, the DNA is TGTGCCAGCTACAGGGACAATGAGCAGTTCTTC.

The rearrangement uses TRBV7-2 and TRBJ1-3; D is possibly TRBD1 (5 bases). Germline V gives CDR1 SGHTA, CDR2 FQGNSA. Trimming removed 5 bases from V and 1 base from J, with 9 bases in between. The CDR3 runs 14 residues. The CDR3 region is CASSRGTSGNTIYF. The CDR3 DNA sequence: TGTGCCAGCAGCCGTGGGACGTCTGGAAACACCATATATTTT.

This chain uses TRBV4-3 with TRBJ2-3, with TRBD2 matching over 7 bases. This CDR3 is built from 19 residues. V was clipped by 0 bases and J by 0 bases; unmatched bases: 12. In germline, CDR1 is LGHNA, CDR2 YSLEER. As DNA, the CDR3 is TGCGCCAGCAGCCAAGACCCAATCGTACTAGCGCCCAGCACAGATACGCAGTATTTT. This encodes CASSQDPIVLAPSTDTQYF.

This chain links TRBV7-2 with TRBJ2-7, with D hard to call. CDR1 SGHTA and CDR2 FQGNSA come from the germline V gene. V lost 0 bases, J lost 7 bases, and 10 bases lay in between. The CDR3 length is 13 residues. CDR3 bases: TGTGCCAGCAGCTTAGCTATCGAGTGGGAGCAGTACTTC. Its protein product is CASSLAIEWEQYF.

The rearrangement joins TRBV7-9 to TRBJ2-7; unclear D gene. Per the germline V gene, CDR1 is SEHNR and CDR2 is FQNEAQ (reference sequence). Between the trimmed V and J ends, which lost 1 base and 1 base, there was a span of 8 bases. The CDR3 covers 14 residues. CDR3 DNA: TGTGCCAGCAGCTTAGTTGGCCAGTCCTACGAGCAGTACTTC. As protein: CASSLVGQSYEQYF.

This sequence joins TRBV11-2 and TRBJ2-2; D may be TRBD2 (5 bases). Trimming cost V 7 bases and J 3 bases, with 24 bases left between them. Germline V gene lookup returns CDR1 SGHAT and CDR2 FQNNGV. This CDR3 has 18 residues. The CDR3 region has the DNA TGTGCCAGCACCCGCACCAAGCCCTTTGAGGAGGACACCGGGGAGCTGTTTTTT. Translating gives CASTRTKPFEEDTGELFF.

The J gene is TRBJ2-7, the V gene TRBV18; TRBD1 matches 11 bases. This CDR3 has 18 residues. V shed 0 bases and J 7 bases; nucleotides not matched to a gene: 14. Germline V lookup: CDR1 KGHSH, CDR2 LQKENI. Here the CDR3 DNA reads TGTGCCAGCTCACCACCGGCCCCCGGGACAGGGGGATCTAATGAGCAGTACTTC. As protein: CASSPPAPGTGGSNEQYF.

The J gene is TRBJ2-7, the V gene TRBV7-3; perhaps D is TRBD1 or TRBD2 (5 bases each). The germline V and J ends were trimmed by 5 bases and 0 bases, with 14 bases remaining between them. Germline CDR1 reads SGHTA; CDR2 reads FQGTGA. The CDR3 has 15 residues. CDR3 region: CASSLTGTASYEQYF. CDR3 coding DNA: TGTGCCAGCAGCCTTACCGGGACGGCCTCCTACGAGCAGTACTTC.

This rearrangement joins TRBV27 to TRBJ2-1, with D uncertain. V lost 5 bases and J 2 bases, leaving 16 bases between the germline ends. CDR3 size: 16 residues. Germline values: CDR1 MNHEY, CDR2 SMNVEV (reference sequence). In DNA, the CDR3 is TGTGCCAGCAGTCTTGTCGATCCGACGACCTACAATGAGCAGTTCTTC. Protein: CASSLVDPTTYNEQFF.

Details on this clone: This CDR3 is also generated by other DNA sequences in the sample. The chain recombines TRBV11-2 with TRBJ1-1, with D possibly being TRBD1 (5 bases). Trimming pared 5 bases from V and 6 bases from J, leaving 13 bases between. The CDR3 runs 13 residues. The V gene's germline CDR1 is SGHAT and CDR2 FQNNGV. CDR3: CASSLWGSPEAFF. For the CDR3, the DNA is TGTGCCAGCAGCCTCTGGGGGTCTCCTGAAGCTTTCTTT.

This chain connects TRBV27 to TRBJ1-1, with 7 bases that match TRBD1. J was trimmed by 3 bases and V by 6 bases; bases with no gene match: 10. CDR1 is MNHEY, CDR2 SMNVEV, per germline (reference sequence). This CDR3 is built from 15 residues. The CDR3 sequence is CASRPIGTAHTEAFF. The CDR3 DNA reads as TGTGCCAGCAGGCCGATCGGGACAGCTCACACTGAAGCTTTCTTT.

This clone has just a few counts. The chain has TRBV19 and TRBJ2-1; D perhaps matches TRBD1 (6 bases). Trimming shortened V by 5 bases and J by 3 bases, and 11 bases separated the two germline ends. Germline assignment: CDR1 LNHDA and CDR2 SQIVND (reference sequence). The CDR3 length is 14 residues. CDR3 region: CASSARQVYNEQFF. CDR3 nucleotide sequence: TGTGCCAGTAGTGCGAGACAGGTCTACAATGAGCAGTTCTTC.

This chain's CDR3 is CASSGLLNTEAFF. The CDR3 coding sequence is TGTGCCAGCAGTGGTTTATTGAACACTGAAGCTTTCTTT. The chain is built from TRBV6-5 and TRBJ1-1, with unresolved D. V was trimmed by 5 bases and J by 0 bases, leaving 7 bases between them. There are 13 residues in the CDR3. CDR1 MNHEY and CDR2 SVGAGI come from the germline V gene.

The sample holds one count of this clone. V and J are TRBV28 and TRBJ2-1; D unclear. With 3 bases removed from V and 7 bases from J, the gap between germline ends came to 10 bases. This CDR3 has 13 amino acids. Germline V gene lookup returns CDR1 MDHEN and CDR2 SYDVKM. CDR3 sequence (DNA): TGTGCCAGCAGTTTTACGTCTGAGAATGAGCAGTTCTTC. Amino acid sequence: CASSFTSENEQFF.

The chain joins TRBV30 to TRBJ1-4; D perhaps matches TRBD1 (6 bases). This CDR3 region has 15 residues. Trimming removed 0 bases from V and 5 bases from J, with 13 bases in between. Germline V gene lookup returns CDR1 GTSNPN and CDR2 SVGIG (reference sequence). The CDR3 loop reads CAWSVTSGANEKLFF. For the CDR3, the DNA is TGTGCCTGGAGTGTCACCTCGGGGGCGAATGAAAAACTGTTTTTT.

This clone was observed once. The gene calls are TRBV28 and TRBJ1-1; 9 bases match TRBD1. The germline V gene has CDR1 MDHEN and CDR2 SYDVKM. Unmatched junction bases numbered 5, after V lost 6 bases and J lost 6 bases. This CDR3 has 13 amino acids. CDR3 protein: CASRDDRGSEAFF. CDR3 DNA sequence: TGTGCCAGCAGAGACGACAGGGGGTCTGAAGCTTTCTTT.

V usage is TRBV4-1 and J usage is TRBJ2-1; 12 bases line up with TRBD2. The ends lost 2 bases at V and 9 bases at J; junction bases unmatched: 5. Germline lookup yields CDR1 MGHRA and CDR2 YSYEKL. CDR3 length: 15 residues. The CDR3, as DNA: TGCGCCAGCAGCCAACGACTAGCGGGAGAGCGTGAGCAGTTCTTC. This codes for CASSQRLAGEREQFF.

The rearrangement links TRBV7-6 to TRBJ2-7, with TRBD2 matching 7 bases. Germline trimming cut 5 bases from V and 5 bases from J; bases unmatched to any gene: 18. The CDR3 spans 17 residues. Germline V lookup: CDR1 SGHVS, CDR2 FNYEAQ. The CDR3 here is CASSPRFGGVKPDEQYF. DNA of the CDR3: TGTGCCAGCAGCCCGCGTTTTGGGGGGGTCAAACCGGACGAGCAGTACTTC.